Following are 29 T cell receptor beta chains from one sample sequenced in a study of blood T cell repertoires in COVID-19. Clones were read by immunoSEQ multiplex PCR, and TCRdb kept only the in-frame ones, dropping some. The sample lists under 200,000 clones, over 80% seen once, with 9.1% in the top ten. The sequencing input was peripheral blood. These receptors came from a woman of 80 years or more with active or convalescent COVID-19.

The chain recombines TRBV11-2 with TRBJ2-5; a possible D gene is TRBD2 (7 bases). Germline V CDR1 and CDR2: SGHAT, FQNNGV. The CDR3 extends over 16 amino acids. V lost 1 base and J lost 5, with 17 bases in between. The CDR3 DNA is TGTGCCAGCAGCTTAGTGAGGGGGGGAGCGTCGGAGACCCAGTACTTC. Translated, it gives CASSLVRGGASETQYF.

The chain uses TRBV5-1 and TRBJ1-1, with 7 bases that match TRBD1. This CDR3 is 13 amino acids long. J was trimmed by 1 base and V by 6 bases; bases with no gene match: 3. Germline V CDR1 and CDR2: SGHRS, YFSETQ. CDR3 region: CASKEGANTEAFF. CDR3 in DNA: TGCGCCAGCAAGGAGGGGGCGAACACTGAAGCTTTCTTT. The whole variable domain, remainder taken from reference TRBV5-1 and TRBJ1-1, is KAGVTQTPRYLIKTRGQQVTLSCSPISGHRSVSWYQQTPGQGLQFLFEYFSETQRNKGNFPGRFSGRQFSNSRSEMNVSTLELGDSALYLCASKEGANTEAFFGQGTRLTVV.

J is TRBJ2-7 and V is TRBV5-1; 7 bases match TRBD2. Germline CDR1 and CDR2: SGHRS and YFSETQ. The CDR3 runs to 11 residues. The V and J ends lost 4 bases and 6 bases, in that order; junction bases with no gene match: 1. The CDR3 spells CASSGGGEQYF. The CDR3, as DNA: TGCGCCAGCAGCGGGGGGGGCGAGCAGTACTTC.

The chain uses TRBV19 and TRBJ2-2; tentative D call: TRBD1 (5 bases). Germline loops: CDR1 LNHDA, CDR2 SQIVND (reference sequence). V dropped 7 bases and J dropped 1 base, with 13 bases sitting between them. CDR3 size: 15 residues. CDR3 sequence reads: CASIIDSLNTGELFF. In DNA, the CDR3 is TGTGCCAGTATCATCGACAGCCTGAACACCGGGGAGCTGTTTTTT.

This clone turned up a few times. The CDR3 nucleotides read TGCGCCAGCAGCCAAGACAACCGGGGACAGAGCAATCAGCCCCAGCATTTT. As protein: CASSQDNRGQSNQPQHF. This chain connects TRBV4-1 to TRBJ1-5; TRBD1 matches 7 bases. Germline CDR1 is MGHRA and CDR2 is YSYEKL. The trim removed 0 bases at V and 1 base at J, leaving 6 bases unmatched. The CDR3 has 17 amino acids.

The chain links TRBV19 to TRBJ1-1; 9 bases map to TRBD1. V dropped 3 bases and J dropped 1; count of bases not matched to a gene: 6. The CDR3 has 16 residues. CDR1 and CDR2 from the germline V gene are LNHDA and SQIVND (reference sequence). The CDR3 DNA reads TGTGCCAGTAGTATTCTAACGGGACAGGGGAACACTGAAGCTTTCTTT. Translated: CASSILTGQGNTEAFF.

The genes are TRBV30 and TRBJ1-2; D is possibly TRBD1 (6 bases). Germline CDR1 GTSNPN, CDR2 SVGIG (reference sequence). CDR3 length: 11 residues. The V gene lost 6 bases and the J gene lost 6 bases, with 11 bases spanning the gap. In nucleotides, the CDR3 is TGTGCCTGCCCTGGGGGCGATGGCTACACCTTC. Translating it yields CACPGGDGYTF.

The chain employs TRBV14 and TRBJ2-2, with 7 bases fitting TRBD1. Germline CDR1 reads SGHDN; CDR2 reads FVKESK. The CDR3 contains 16 residues. Losses at the gene ends were 6 bases for V and 0 bases for J; bases not matched to a gene: 7. The CDR3, as DNA: TGTGCCAGCAGACTCACAGGGGTGGCGAACACCGGGGAGCTGTTTTTT. It is translated as CASRLTGVANTGELFF.

The V call is TRBV4-3, the J call TRBJ1-4; TRBD1 aligns across 9 bases. V shed 1 base, J shed 7 bases, and the junction held 4 bases outside the gene matches. Germline values: CDR1 LGHNA, CDR2 YSLEER. There are 15 residues in the CDR3. CDR3 protein: CASSQAGTGSEKLFF. As DNA, the CDR3 is TGCGCCAGCAGCCAAGCCGGGACAGGGTCTGAAAAACTGTTTTTT.

The chain couples TRBV7-9 to TRBJ2-3; 9 bases fit TRBD2. J was trimmed by 3 bases and V by 5 bases; bases with no gene match: 6. In germline, CDR1 is SEHNR, CDR2 FQNEAQ (reference sequence). This CDR3 is 15 amino acids long. This CDR3 reads CASSPRGGLTDTQYF. The DNA of the CDR3 is TGTGCCAGCAGCCCGCGGGGGGGTTTAACAGATACGCAGTATTTT. The variable domain in full, completed from reference TRBV7-9 and TRBJ2-3, reads DTGVSQNPRHKITKRGQNVTFRCDPISEHNRLYWYRQTLGQGPEFLTYFQNEAQLEKSRLLSDRFSAERPKGSFSTLEIQRTEQGDSAMYLCASSPRGGLTDTQYFGPGTRLTVL.

This clone has more than one count but fewer than ten. The J gene is TRBJ2-7, the V gene TRBV7-3; no clear D gene. V dropped 5 bases and J dropped 5 bases, with 4 bases sitting between them. Germline V lookup: CDR1 SGHTA, CDR2 FQGTGA. The CDR3 extends over 10 amino acids. The CDR3 is CASSLDEQYF. Written as DNA, the CDR3 is TGTGCCAGCAGCCTAGACGAGCAGTACTTC.

The chain links TRBV5-1 to TRBJ2-1; D may be TRBD2 (6 bases). The CDR3 runs to 17 residues. Germline values: CDR1 SGHRS, CDR2 YFSETQ. V lost 0 bases and J lost 0, with 13 bases in between. The CDR3 loop reads CASSLESGQSSYNEQFF. The CDR3 DNA is TGCGCCAGCAGCTTGGAAAGCGGGCAGAGCTCCTACAATGAGCAGTTCTTC.

This clone was seen once. The V gene is TRBV27, the J gene TRBJ1-2; 11 positions agree with TRBD1. J lost 3 bases, V lost 5 bases, and 8 bases had no gene match. The CDR3 is made up of 16 amino acids. The germline CDR1 and CDR2 sequences are MNHEY and SMNVEV (reference sequence). The chain's CDR3 is CASSKTGTGGYYGYTF. CDR3 bases: TGTGCCAGCAGTAAGACCGGGACAGGGGGTTACTATGGCTACACCTTC.

The chain combines TRBV10-3 with TRBJ2-2; 12 nucleotides align to TRBD2. There are 16 residues in the CDR3. Germline V gives CDR1 ENHRY, CDR2 SYGVKD. V gave up 10 bases and J gave up 5 bases; unmatched junction bases: 11. Here the CDR3 reads CATGAGLAGSTGELFF. CDR3 bases: TGTGCCACGGGCGCCGGACTAGCGGGGTCTACCGGGGAGCTGTTTTTT.

V is TRBV9 and J is TRBJ2-5, with no clear D. The CDR3 is made up of 13 amino acids. The V end lost 0 bases, the J end lost 5 bases, and 8 bases lay between the germline ends. Germline assignment: CDR1 SGDLS and CDR2 YYNGEE. The CDR3 DNA reads TGTGCCAGCAGCGTAGGGTTCGGGGAGACCCAGTACTTC. It encodes CASSVGFGETQYF.

The chain couples TRBV10-3 to TRBJ1-1; 10 nucleotides line up with TRBD1. Losses at the gene ends were 7 bases for V and 1 base for J; bases not matched to a gene: 3. The V gene's germline CDR1 is ENHRY and CDR2 SYGVKD. The CDR3 is made up of 14 amino acids. CDR3 sequence reads: CAITRDRGNTEAFF. Here the CDR3 DNA reads TGTGCCATCACACGGGACAGGGGGAACACTGAAGCTTTCTTT.

The V and J genes are TRBV7-2 and TRBJ2-7; tentatively, D is TRBD1 (7 bases). The germline CDR1 and CDR2 sequences are SGHTA and FQGNSA. The V end was cut by 5 bases, the J end by 2 bases, with 19 bases between. The CDR3 is 16 amino acids. The CDR3 DNA reads TGTGCCAGCAGCCCAGGGGGAGGTTCGATAACCTACGAGCAGTACTTC. It yields the protein CASSPGGGSITYEQYF.

The chain carries TRBV6-5 and TRBJ2-7; D gene unclear. This CDR3 region has 15 residues. V was pared by 0 bases and J by 1 base, with 10 bases between. Germline V gene sequence: CDR1 MNHEY, CDR2 SVGAGI. This CDR3 reads CASSYSPSTSYEQYF. As DNA, the CDR3 is TGTGCCAGCAGTTACTCACCTTCCACATCCTACGAGCAGTACTTC.

The CDR3 DNA sequence: TGTGCCAGCAGAGCGAACCAGAACTCTGGAAACACCATATATTTT. Protein product: CASRANQNSGNTIYF. The genes are TRBV27 and TRBJ1-3; D is unclear. Germline CDR1 MNHEY, CDR2 SMNVEV (reference sequence). V lost 6 bases and J lost 0, with 12 bases in between. The CDR3 totals 15 residues.

The gene calls are TRBV5-1 and TRBJ2-5; D not certain. Germline lookup yields CDR1 SGHRS and CDR2 YFSETQ. Trimming cost V 2 bases and J 0 bases, with 11 bases left between them. CDR3 length equals 15 residues. The CDR3 sequence: CASSFSDNYQETQYF. CDR3 bases: TGCGCCAGCAGCTTCTCCGACAACTACCAAGAGACCCAGTACTTC.

The chain uses TRBV7-9 and TRBJ2-1; perhaps TRBD1 as D (5 bases). V shed 5 bases and J shed 9 bases, with 11 bases lying between them. This CDR3 contains 12 residues. Germline V gives CDR1 SEHNR, CDR2 FQNEAQ (reference sequence). This chain's CDR3 is CASSNQGGEQFF. For the CDR3, the DNA is TGTGCCAGCAGCAATCAGGGCGGTGAGCAGTTCTTC.

The chain recombines TRBV18 with TRBJ2-7, with a weak D call TRBD1 (5 bases). With 5 bases removed from V and 4 bases from J, the gap between germline ends came to 9 bases. The CDR3 extends over 12 amino acids. Germline values: CDR1 KGHSH, CDR2 LQKENI. CDR3 coding DNA: TGTGCCAGCTCAGAAGGGGCTTACGAGCAGTACTTC. It codes for CASSEGAYEQYF. Based on the CDR3 plus reference TRBV18 and TRBJ2-7, the full variable domain is NAGVMQNPRHLVRRRGQEARLRCSPMKGHSHVYWYRQLPEEGLKFMVYLQKENIIDESGMPKERFSAEFPKEGPSILRIQQVVRGDSAAYFCASSEGAYEQYFGPGTRLTVT.

The rearrangement uses TRBV6-5 and TRBJ1-2; the D gene is possibly TRBD1 (6 bases). This CDR3 region has 14 residues. The V end was cut by 4 bases, the J end by 2 bases, with 11 bases between. Germline assignment: CDR1 MNHEY and CDR2 SVGAGI. The CDR3 DNA reads as TGTGCCAGCAGTTCCCCGGACAGAAACTATGGCTACACCTTC. It translates to CASSSPDRNYGYTF.

This clone has only one observation. The chain recombines TRBV28 with TRBJ1-4; D may be TRBD1 (6 bases). The germline gives CDR1 MDHEN, CDR2 SYDVKM. Trimming removed 2 bases at V and 4 bases at J, with 11 bases between. This CDR3 contains 15 residues. The DNA for the CDR3 is TGTGCCAGCAGTTTACCCACAGGGAGTAATGAAAAACTGTTTTTT. Amino acid sequence: CASSLPTGSNEKLFF. Filled out from reference TRBV28 and TRBJ1-4, the complete variable domain reads DVKVTQSSRYLVKRTGEKVFLECVQDMDHENMFWYRQDPGLGLRLIYFSYDVKMKEKGDIPEGYSVSREKKERFSLILESASTNQTSMYLCASSLPTGSNEKLFFGSGTQLSVL.

A few counts support this clone. The genes are TRBV2 and TRBJ1-2; possible D gene TRBD1, 6 bases. Germline CDR1 SNHLY, CDR2 FYNNEI. Trimming stripped 1 base from V and 4 bases from J, with 13 bases between. The CDR3 consists of 15 residues. CDR3 nucleotides: TGTGCCAGCAGTGAAGAAACAGGGCAAATCTATGGCTACACCTTC. Translating gives CASSEETGQIYGYTF.

The rearrangement joins TRBV7-9 to TRBJ1-4, with D maybe TRBD1 (6 bases). From germline, CDR1 is SEHNR and CDR2 FQNEAQ (reference sequence). The CDR3 extends over 14 amino acids. Trimming left V 5 bases short and J 3 bases short, with 10 bases between. The CDR3 is CASSPGQANEKLFF. CDR3 DNA: TGTGCCAGCAGCCCGGGACAAGCTAATGAAAAACTGTTTTTT.

This rearrangement joins TRBV4-3 to TRBJ1-5; tentative D call: TRBD1 (5 bases). Trimming pared 4 bases from V and 2 bases from J, leaving 12 bases between. The CDR3 runs to 15 residues. Germline V gene sequence: CDR1 LGHNA, CDR2 YSLEER. CDR3 protein: CASSPQGGGNQPQHF. CDR3 nucleotides: TGCGCCAGCAGCCCCCAGGGAGGGGGCAATCAGCCCCAGCATTTT.

J is TRBJ2-7 and V is TRBV7-9; unclear D gene. CDR1 is SEHNR, CDR2 FQNEAQ, per germline (reference sequence). The CDR3 is 11 residues long. Trimming left V 4 bases short and J 9 bases short, with 10 bases between. CDR3 in DNA: TGTGCCAGCAGCTCCCCGGGTGGGCAGTACTTC. Translating it yields CASSSPGGQYF.

The J gene is TRBJ2-4, the V gene TRBV4-3; 10 bases are shared with TRBD2. Germline-derived CDR1 and CDR2 are LGHNA and YSLEER. The CDR3 consists of 20 residues. J lost 2 bases, V lost 0 bases, and 13 bases had no gene match. CDR3 DNA: TGCGCCAGCAGCCAAGATCTCCTAGCGGGGGCCGGGGTAACCAAAAACATTCAGTACTTC. Encoded protein: CASSQDLLAGAGVTKNIQYF.